The entry below describes one T cell receptor beta chain. This sample was included in a study of blood T cell repertoires in COVID-19. At the level of the study: PBMCs, B-cell-depleted T cells, or T cells provided the cDNA or gDNA that made up the material.

Sequencing used immunoSEQ multiplex PCR; TCRdb keeps in-frame clones, though not all of them. The table has 250,000 to 350,000 clones, around 87% seen once. The sequenced sample was peripheral blood. The origin of this receptor is a woman in her forties or fifties who had recovered from COVID-19.

CDR3 bases: TGCGCCAGCAGCCCAAGAATAGCGGAGCCCTTGGAGCAGTACTTC. This codes for CASSPRIAEPLEQYF. V gene TRBV5-1 combines with J gene TRBJ2-7; perhaps TRBD2 as D (6 bases). The CDR3 has 15 amino acids. Germline V lookup: CDR1 SGHRS, CDR2 YFSETQ. The germline V and J ends were trimmed by 4 bases and 7 bases, with 21 bases remaining between them.